This T cell receptor beta chain appears in the sequencing data of a study of cytomegalovirus exposure and HLA in healthy donors. Study-wide points: Among immune exposure information, only CMV serostatus was available.

Germline V gives CDR1 SNHLY, CDR2 FYNNEI. The CDR3 covers 15 residues. After removal of 10 bases from V and 1 base from J, the junction contained 12 bases not matched to a gene. Concerning this clone itself: Its antigen is undetermined.

In the PCR, 60 Vbeta and 13 Jbeta primers were used. Data came from immunoSEQ multiplex PCR; TCRdb stores just in-frame clones and leaves some out. Here the sample spans some 120,000 clones, 80% being singletons. The receptor was isolated from a man between 50 and 59 years old in good health and CMV-seronegative. The rearrangement uses TRBV2 and TRBJ1-1; TRBD1 aligns across 7 bases. Material: PBMCs. CDR3 residues: CAIRRGQRSNTEAFF. DNA of the CDR3: TGTGCCATCCGCCGGGGACAGAGATCGAACACTGAAGCTTTCTTT.